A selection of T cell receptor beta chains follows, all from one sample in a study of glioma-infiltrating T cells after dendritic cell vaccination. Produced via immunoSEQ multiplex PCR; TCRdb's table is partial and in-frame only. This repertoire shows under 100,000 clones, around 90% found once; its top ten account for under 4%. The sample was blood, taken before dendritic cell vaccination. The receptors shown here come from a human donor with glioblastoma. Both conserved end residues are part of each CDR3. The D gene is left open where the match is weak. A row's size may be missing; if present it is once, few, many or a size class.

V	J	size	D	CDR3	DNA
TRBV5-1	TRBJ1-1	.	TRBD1	CASSLEDRGTGAFF	TGCGCCAGCAGCTTGGAAGACAGGGGGACTGGCGCTTTCTTT
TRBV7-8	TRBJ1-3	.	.	CASSSFGGSGNTIYF	TGTGCCAGCAGCTCTTTCGGAGGCTCTGGAAACACCATATATTTT
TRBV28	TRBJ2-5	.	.	CASSPQGVAARETQYF	TGTGCCAGCAGCCCCCAGGGGGTAGCGGCAAGAGAGACCCAGTACTTC
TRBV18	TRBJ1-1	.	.	CASSKTGRKDTEAFF	TGTGCCAGCTCAAAAACAGGGAGAAAGGACACTGAAGCTTTCTTT
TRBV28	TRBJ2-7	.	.	CASTRGRNEQYF	TGTGCCAGCACCCGAGGGAGAAACGAGCAGTACTTC
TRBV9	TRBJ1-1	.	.	CASSPARGTEAFF	TGTGCCAGCAGCCCGGCCCGGGGGACTGAAGCTTTCTTT
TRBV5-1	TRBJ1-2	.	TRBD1	CASSFQGGASYGYTF	TGCGCCAGCAGCTTCCAAGGGGGCGCCAGCTATGGCTACACCTTC
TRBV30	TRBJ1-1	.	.	CAWSRTVNTEAFF	TGTGCCTGGAGTCGGACAGTGAACACTGAAGCTTTCTTT
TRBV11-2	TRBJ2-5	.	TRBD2	CASSPGLAGGYQETQYF	TGTGCCAGCAGCCCGGGACTAGCGGGAGGTTACCAAGAGACCCAGTACTTC
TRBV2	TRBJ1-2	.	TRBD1	CASSEAGQFYGYTF	TGTGCCAGCAGTGAAGCGGGACAGTTCTATGGCTACACCTTC
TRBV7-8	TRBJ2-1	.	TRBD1	CASTLLRGRNNEQFF	TGTGCCAGCACCCTGCTGAGGGGGCGCAACAATGAGCAGTTCTTC
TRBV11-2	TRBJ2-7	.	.	CASSLFQPPYEQYF	TGTGCCAGCAGCCTATTCCAACCTCCCTACGAGCAGTACTTC
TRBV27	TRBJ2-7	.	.	CASSFSGFYEQYF	TGTGCCAGCAGTTTTTCGGGGTTTTACGAGCAGTACTTC
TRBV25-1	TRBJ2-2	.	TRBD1	CASSGQGNTGELFF	TGTGCCAGCAGTGGACAGGGTAACACCGGGGAGCTGTTTTTT
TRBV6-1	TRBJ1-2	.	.	CASSEVAGPGSPNYGYTF	TGTGCCAGCAGTGAAGTGGCGGGGCCAGGCAGCCCTAACTATGGCTACACCTTC
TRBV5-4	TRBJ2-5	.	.	CASSLGAGARETQYF	TGTGCCAGCAGCTTGGGGGCGGGGGCGCGGGAGACCCAGTACTTC
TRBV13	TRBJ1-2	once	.	CASSLGQFYGYTF	TGTGCCAGCAGCTTAGGGCAGTTCTATGGCTACACCTTC
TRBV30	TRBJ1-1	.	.	CAWSVREPQIEAFF	TGTGCCTGGAGTGTAAGGGAGCCTCAGATCGAAGCTTTCTTT
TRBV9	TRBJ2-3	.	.	CASSVDNRDTQYF	TGTGCCAGCAGCGTAGATAATCGGGATACGCAGTATTTT
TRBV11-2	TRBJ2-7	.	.	CASSLGGSNSYEQYF	TGTGCCAGCAGCTTAGGCGGCTCTAACTCCTACGAGCAGTACTTC
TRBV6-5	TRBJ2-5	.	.	CASSADGQETQYF	TGTGCCAGCAGTGCGGATGGGCAAGAGACCCAGTACTTC
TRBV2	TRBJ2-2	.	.	CASSEGEAGELFF	TGTGCCAGCAGTGAAGGAGAAGCCGGGGAGCTGTTTTTT
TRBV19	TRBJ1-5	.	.	CASRRIGDNQPQHF	TGTGCCAGCAGACGTATCGGGGACAATCAGCCCCAGCATTTT
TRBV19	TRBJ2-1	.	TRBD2	CASSRAGVSYNEQFF	TGTGCCAGTAGTAGAGCGGGAGTATCCTACAATGAGCAGTTCTTC
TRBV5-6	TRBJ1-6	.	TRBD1	CASLTGTADNSPLHF	TGTGCCAGCTTAACCGGGACAGCAGATAATTCCCCCCTCCACTTT
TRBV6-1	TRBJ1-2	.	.	CASSLGGGADYGYTF	TGTGCCAGCAGCTTGGGCGGGGGCGCCGACTATGGCTACACCTTC
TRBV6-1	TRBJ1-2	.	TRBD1	CASSGQGYGYTF	TGTGCCAGCAGCGGACAGGGGTATGGCTACACCTTC
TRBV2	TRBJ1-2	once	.	CASSGDTNYGYTF	TGTGCCAGCAGTGGGGACACAAACTATGGCTACACCTTC
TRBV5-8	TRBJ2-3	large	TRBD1	CASNNQGAGTDTQYF	TGTGCCAGCAACAATCAGGGGGCCGGCACAGATACGCAGTATTTT
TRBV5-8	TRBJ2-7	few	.	CASSSRTLTYEQYF	TGTGCCAGCAGCTCTAGGACACTTACCTACGAGCAGTACTTC
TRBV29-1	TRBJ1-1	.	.	CSAIRIGADTEAFF	TGCAGCGCAATTCGTATTGGGGCTGACACTGAAGCTTTCTTT
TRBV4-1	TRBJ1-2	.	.	CASSQFLAPLIYSYTF	TGCGCCAGCAGCCAATTTTTAGCTCCTTTGATATATAGCTACACCTTC
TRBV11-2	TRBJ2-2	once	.	CASSSRAVGAGELFF	TGTGCCAGCAGCTCTCGAGCCGTGGGCGCCGGGGAGCTGTTTTTT
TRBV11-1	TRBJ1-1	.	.	CASSVRTQGSEAFF	TGTGCCAGCAGCGTACGCACCCAGGGGAGTGAAGCTTTCTTT
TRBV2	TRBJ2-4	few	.	CASIWSLAKNIQYF	TGTGCCAGCATCTGGTCACTAGCCAAAAACATTCAGTACTTC
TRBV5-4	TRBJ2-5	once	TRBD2	CASSPTGLAVETQYF	TGTGCCAGCAGTCCAACGGGACTAGCCGTGGAGACCCAGTACTTC
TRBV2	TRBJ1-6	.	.	CASSEARESPLHF	TGTGCCAGCAGTGAAGCGCGGGAATCACCCCTCCACTTT
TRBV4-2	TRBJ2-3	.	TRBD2	CASSQELSRERVGGTDTQYF	TGTGCCAGCAGCCAAGAGCTCTCGCGGGAGAGGGTCGGTGGCACAGATACGCAGTATTTT
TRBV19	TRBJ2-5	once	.	CASSTSRGETQYF	TGTGCCAGTAGTACCAGTCGGGGAGAGACCCAGTACTTC
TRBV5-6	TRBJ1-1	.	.	CASSLEGIDTEAFF	TGTGCCAGCAGCTTGGAGGGGATAGACACTGAAGCTTTCTTT
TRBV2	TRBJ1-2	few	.	CASSEGLGGNYGYTF	TGTGCCAGCAGTGAAGGCTTGGGGGGAAACTATGGCTACACCTTC
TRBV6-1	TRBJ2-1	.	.	CASSEAQGTSSYNEQFF	TGTGCCAGCAGTGAAGCGCAGGGGACGAGCTCCTACAATGAGCAGTTCTTC